This T cell receptor beta chain came from a study of CD8+ T cells in alopecia areata. This clone has a handful of counts. The antigen remains undetermined. V was shortened by 3 bases and J by 5 bases, with 19 bases between the two germline ends. Per the germline V gene, CDR1 is SGDLS and CDR2 is YYNGEE. This CDR3 has 16 residues. Sequencing relied on a cDNA template that was reverse transcribed from extracted RNA. Here immunoSEQ multiplex PCR was the method, and the copy in TCRdb shows in-frame clones only, minus some. Among 80,000 to 95,000 clones listed, roughly 47% were seen once. As for treatment: oral pan-JAK inhibitor, 5-10 mg twice daily. General observations from the study: It was lesional scalp, especially alopecia totalis/universalis, that showed higher clonality than normal scalp.

This TCR was sampled from a human donor with alopecia areata. The specimen was CD8+ T cells sorted from blood, collected at week 24, from a patient treated with tofacitinib. V usage is TRBV9 and J usage is TRBJ2-3; TRBD2 might be the D (5 bases). DNA of the CDR3: TGTGCCAGCAGCGACTCGAGGGCCTCTTCACAAGATACGCAGTATTTT. Amino acids: CASSDSRASSQDTQYF.